The 3 T cell receptor beta chains below come from one sample, sequenced in a study of T cells after yellow fever vaccination. TCRdb processed the 5' RACE reads anew with MiXCR; each CDR3 protein has one entry. This sample carries some 400,000 distinct CDR3 sequences, 6.2% of them seen once, and the ten largest clones take approximately 15%. The sample was PBMCs, taken 5 days after the yellow fever booster vaccination. Source of these receptors: a young man who received the YFV17D yellow fever vaccine.

This clonotype has a count of ten or more. This rearrangement joins TRBV7-2 to TRBJ2-7; D is undetermined. CDR1 is SGHTA and CDR2 is FQGNSA in the germline V gene. Trimming pared 1 base from V and 4 bases from J, leaving 5 bases between. The CDR3 covers 12 residues. The CDR3 DNA reads as TGTGCCAGCAGCTTAGTTCAGTACGAGCAGTACTTC. It specifies CASSLVQYEQYF.

This clonotype was recorded at least ten times. The gene calls are TRBV10-3 and TRBJ1-1, with a weak D call TRBD1 (6 bases). Trimming removed 3 bases at V and 7 bases at J, with 21 bases between. Germline lookup yields CDR1 ENHRY and CDR2 SYGVKD. This CDR3 contains 16 residues. The CDR3 is CAISENNRGGEGEAFF. The CDR3 DNA reads as TGTGCCATCAGTGAAAATAATCGTGGGGGCGAGGGTGAAGCTTTCTTT.

This clonotype was observed a handful of times. The chain uses TRBV5-5 and TRBJ2-3, with 9 bases identical to TRBD2. Per germline, CDR1 SGHKS and CDR2 YYEKEE (reference sequence). J was trimmed by 5 bases and V by 6 bases; bases with no gene match: 7. This CDR3 spans 14 amino acids. CDR3 DNA sequence: TGTGCCAGCATCATTAGCGGGAGTGGAGATACGCAGTATTTT. It specifies CASIISGSGDTQYF.